The TCR beta chain under discussion was sequenced for a study of PD-1 blockade in classical Hodgkin lymphoma (dated by TCRdb to 2018 to 2021). Broadly, across the study: Nivolumab dosing was 3 mg/kg intravenously every 2 weeks, continuing until either disease progression or unacceptable toxicity. The study used CyTOF and TCR beta sequencing to define a peripheral blood immune signature of response to PD-1 blockade in classical Hodgkin lymphoma.

Worth noting for this clone: Its antigen target is currently unknown. No much larger clonotype is one base removed from it; base qualities were not supplied.

Overall study results and their limits: Newly diagnosed patients were reported to have lower baseline TCR diversity than healthy donors, and relapsed/refractory patients were reported to have lower baseline TCR diversity still. CD4+ but not CD8+ TCR diversity rose significantly by C4D1 (p=0.0027 vs p=0.16), most apparent in complete responders (p=0.02). Trial patients achieving complete response had baseline diversity similar to newly diagnosed patients, whereas partial responders and progressors had significantly lower diversity. The study was restricted to a single clinical trial cohort, and the causes of repertoire differences, possibly disease activity or prior therapy, were left undefined. Lower diversity was seen in patients whose nivolumab began less than 1 year after ASCT, and these patients were left out of later analyses so that immune reconstitution would not confound the results.

The Qiagen DNeasy kit was used to extract genomic DNA from unsorted PBMCs and from the negatively selected CD4+ and CD8+ fractions. TCR beta CDR3 regions were amplified by immunoSEQ multiplex PCR using primers annealing to V and J segments. Amplification bias was minimized using a synthetic immune receptor repertoire, and residual bias was removed computationally after sequencing. From the authors' description of their analysis: Repertoire diversity was quantified as the Shannon entropy index using custom Python scripts. Unsorted, CD4+ and CD8+ repertoires were analyzed separately, except in combined analyses where CD4+ and CD8+ sequences were merged in silico. Clonal expansion was defined as a frequency increase of at least 2-fold after treatment compared with C1D1, and clones undetected at baseline were assigned a pseudocount of 0.5. Clones with 0 or 1 copy at C1D1 were classified as singleton clones, and clones with 2 or more copies were classified as non-singleton clones. Clones expanded in unsorted samples were annotated as CD4+, CD8+ or unknown by matching protein sequences in sorted samples from the same patient. Wilcoxon tests on paired samples were used to test changes in diversity from C1D1 to C4D1. TCRdb took over this immuneACCESS table, retaining in-frame rearrangements with V and J assigned. Such tables are incomplete; in checked studies, under half of the missing clones stem from an unresolved V gene, and the remainder is unexplained. V and J calls and clone size come straight from that table; D and trimming were deduced from the DNA. The sample records about 85,000 clones, roughly nine tenths of which are singletons. The ten largest clonotypes hold approximately 3% of the sample.

Per the publication, the time point label means: cycle 4 day 1 (C4D1), after around six weeks of nivolumab. Every trial patient had relapsed after autologous stem cell transplantation, and cohorts A, B and C differed in prior brentuximab vedotin exposure. The trial cohort comprised about 60 patients with relapsed/refractory classical Hodgkin lymphoma whose best overall responses were complete response, partial response or progressive disease. Single-agent nivolumab was administered to trial patients in the multi-cohort phase II CheckMate 205 trial. An independent review committee assessed best overall response using the 2007 International Working Group response criteria. Trial PBMCs were obtained immediately prior to nivolumab initiation (C1D1) and on therapy at cycle 2 day 1 and cycle 4 day 1. Peripheral blood was collected in 8 mL Vacutainer Cell Preparation Tubes, from which PBMCs were isolated by centrifugation and then cryopreserved.

Its CDR3 holds 15 amino acids, cysteine through phenylalanine. Only the CDR3 portion is preserved as DNA: 45 bases, with reading frame beginning at the first base. The germline V gene (reference sequence) supplies CDR1 LNHDA and CDR2 SQIVND. Trimming costs V 4 bases and J 0 bases, and their ends lie 10 bases apart. Here the chain combines TRBV19 and TRBJ2-4, and perhaps TRBD1 as D gene, on 5 matching bases. Sequenced here: peripheral blood mononuclear cells (PBMCs), sampled before the fourth cycle of nivolumab. The source of this sequence is a human donor with classical Hodgkin lymphoma. The CDR3 loop reads CASSKQGLAKNIQYF. The DNA sequence follows: TGTGCCAGTAGTAAGCAGGGTCTAGCCAAAAACATTCAGTACTTC.